One T cell receptor beta chain is described in this entry. The length of the CDR3 is 16 residues. CDR1 is MDHEN, CDR2 SYDVKM, per germline. This entry belongs to a study of CXCR3-negative and CXCR3-positive naive CD8 T cells. UMI-tagged TRB cDNA libraries were built via 5' RACE. TCRdb reanalyzed the 5' RACE reads, giving one entry per CDR3 protein sequence and no DNA. The sample has fewer than 90,000 distinct CDR3 sequences. Sequenced sample: naive CXCR3- CD8+ T cells from blood. Subset: CD45RO-CCR7+CD27+CD95- naive CD8+ T cells lacking CXCR3 (TNR3-). This TCR came from a human donor in good health. Some clones in this sample may be carry-over from other donors' samples. The chain couples TRBV28 to TRBJ2-2. The CDR3 protein is CASSLESDANTGELFF.